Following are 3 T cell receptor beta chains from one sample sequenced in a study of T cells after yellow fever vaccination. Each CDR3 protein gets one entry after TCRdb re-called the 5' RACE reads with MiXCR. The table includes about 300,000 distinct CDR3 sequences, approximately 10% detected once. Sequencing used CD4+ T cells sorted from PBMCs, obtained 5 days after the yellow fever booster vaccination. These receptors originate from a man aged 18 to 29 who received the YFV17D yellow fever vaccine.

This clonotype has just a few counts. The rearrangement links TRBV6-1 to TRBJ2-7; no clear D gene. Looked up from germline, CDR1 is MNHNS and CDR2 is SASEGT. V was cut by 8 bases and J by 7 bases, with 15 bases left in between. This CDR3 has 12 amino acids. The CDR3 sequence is CASVEHFYEQYF. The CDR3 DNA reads TGTGCCAGCGTCGAACATTTCTATGAGCAGTACTTC.

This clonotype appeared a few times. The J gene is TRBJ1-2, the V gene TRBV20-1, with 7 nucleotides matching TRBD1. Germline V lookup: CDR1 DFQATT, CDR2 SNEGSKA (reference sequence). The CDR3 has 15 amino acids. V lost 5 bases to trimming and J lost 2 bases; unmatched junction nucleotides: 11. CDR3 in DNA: TGCAGTGCTCGCGACCAAGGACAGGACAACTATGGCTACACCTTC. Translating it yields CSARDQGQDNYGYTF.

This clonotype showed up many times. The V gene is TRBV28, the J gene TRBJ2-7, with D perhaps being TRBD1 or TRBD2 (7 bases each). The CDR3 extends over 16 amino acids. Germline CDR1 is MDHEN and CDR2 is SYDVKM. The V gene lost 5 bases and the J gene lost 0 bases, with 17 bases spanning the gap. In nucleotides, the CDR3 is TGTGCCAGCAGTCCAGGGGGGGGGGACGGCTCCTACGAGCAGTACGTC. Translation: CASSPGGGDGSYEQYV.